This T cell receptor beta chain was sequenced in a study of blood T cells in healthy people across ages. The authors ran a second PCR of roughly 6 to 12 cycles using a sample-barcoded 5' primer and a J-beta primer mix. TCRdb processed the 5' RACE reads anew with MiXCR; each CDR3 protein has one entry. The table records 1.5 million to 2 million distinct CDR3 sequences, about 50% of them present only once. The CDR3 loop spans 13 amino acids. J was trimmed by 8 bases and V by 4 bases; bases with no gene match: 7. Per the germline V gene, CDR1 is DFQATT and CDR2 is SNEGSKA (reference sequence). The sequence was collected from a woman in her forties in good health. The sample was blood. The chain carries TRBV20-1 and TRBJ2-1; 8 bases fit TRBD1. The CDR3 here is CSANRGVSDEQFF. The CDR3 region has the DNA TGCAGTGCTAACAGGGGGGTGAGCGATGAGCAGTTCTTC.